This paragraph covers one T cell receptor (beta chain) sequence. The antigen is undetermined. These data are taken from a study of T cell responses to AZD1222 COVID-19 vaccine. Findings of the study overall: Donor demographics were predominantly white British with a female majority; clonal diversity may be underestimated. Repertoire sampling happened only post peak T cell response.

The V and J ends lost 5 bases and 7 bases respectively, with 10 bases between them. The CDR3 consists of 12 residues. Germline values: CDR1 SGHVS, CDR2 FQNEAQ. Clones were read by immunoSEQ multiplex PCR, and TCRdb kept only the in-frame ones, dropping some. The sample contains 30,000 to 50,000 clones, roughly 88% of which appear only once. The chain employs TRBV7-8 and TRBJ2-3, with D tentatively TRBD2 (5 bases). The sequence was collected from an adult who received the MenACWY meningococcal vaccine as a control. Material: peripheral blood, obtained 28 days after the second dose of the MenACWY control vaccine. CDR3 in amino acids: CASSPGRNTQYF. CDR3 DNA sequence: TGTGCCAGCAGCCCGGGGAGAAATACGCAGTATTTT.